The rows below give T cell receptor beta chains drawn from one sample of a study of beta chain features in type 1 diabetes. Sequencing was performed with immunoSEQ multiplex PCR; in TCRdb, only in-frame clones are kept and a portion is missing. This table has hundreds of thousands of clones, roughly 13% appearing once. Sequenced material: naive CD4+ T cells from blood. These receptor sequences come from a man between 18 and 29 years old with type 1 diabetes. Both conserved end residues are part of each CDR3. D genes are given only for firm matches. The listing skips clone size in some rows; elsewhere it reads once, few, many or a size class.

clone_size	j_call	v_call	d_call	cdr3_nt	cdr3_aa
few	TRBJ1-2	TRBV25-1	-	TGTGCCAGCAGTGCCCCCCTGCAGGGCGGCTACACCTTC	CASSAPLQGGYTF
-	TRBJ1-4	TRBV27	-	TGTGCCAGCAGTCCTTCGCGCGCCGGGGGGAATGAAAAACTGTTTTTT	CASSPSRAGGNEKLFF
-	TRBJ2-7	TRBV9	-	TGTGCCAGCAGCGTAGTTCCGGGAAGCTACGAGCAGTACTTC	CASSVVPGSYEQYF
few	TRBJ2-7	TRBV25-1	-	TGTGCCAGCAGTCTTGCGGACCCAGGCCCCTACGAGCAGTACTTC	CASSLADPGPYEQYF
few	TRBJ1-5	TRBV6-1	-	TGTGCCAGCAGAAGTCAGGAAGGGGTTCGTTTT	CASRSQEGVRF
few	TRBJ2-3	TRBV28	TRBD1	TGTGCCAGCAGTATACAGGGGATGGTGCAGTATTTT	CASSIQGMVQYF
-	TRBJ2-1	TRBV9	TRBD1	TGTGCCAGCAGCGTAGGTAGGACAGGGGGCCAATCGGCCCATGAGCAGTTCTTC	CASSVGRTGGQSAHEQFF
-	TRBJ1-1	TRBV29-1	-	TGCAGCGTTGATAGTGTGAACACTGAAGCTTTCTTT	CSVDSVNTEAFF
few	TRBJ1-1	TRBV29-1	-	TGCAGCGTTGAATTGACAGGCAACACTGAAGCTTTCTTT	CSVELTGNTEAFF
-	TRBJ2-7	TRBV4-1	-	TGCGCCAGCAGCCAAGCGGGACCCTACGAGCAGTACTTC	CASSQAGPYEQYF
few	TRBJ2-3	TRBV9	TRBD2	TGTGCCAGCAGCCCGGGACTAGCGGGGGATACGCAGTATTTT	CASSPGLAGDTQYF
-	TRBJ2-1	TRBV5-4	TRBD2	TGTGCCAGCAGCTCGAGCGGGGGCTCCTACAATGAGCAGTTCTTC	CASSSSGGSYNEQFF
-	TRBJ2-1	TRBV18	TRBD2	TGTGCCAGCTCACCGTTTAGCGGGGGGCCGGGGTCTCCTGAGCAGTTCTTC	CASSPFSGGPGSPEQFF
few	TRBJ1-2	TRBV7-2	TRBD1	TGTGCCAGCAGCCTTACTCCGGGACAGGGGAACTATGGCTACACCTTC	CASSLTPGQGNYGYTF
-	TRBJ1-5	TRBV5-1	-	TGCGCCAGCAGCACCGGACAGAGTCCCTCCCAGCCCCAGCATTTT	CASSTGQSPSQPQHF
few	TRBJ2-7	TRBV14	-	TGTGCCAGCAGCCCCGGATCAATGGGCGAGCAGTACTTC	CASSPGSMGEQYF
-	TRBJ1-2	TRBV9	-	TGTGCCAGCAGCCCTGCCTTGGTTTCAGGCTACACCTTC	CASSPALVSGYTF
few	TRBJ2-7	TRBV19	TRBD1	TGTGCCAGTAGTACACTACAGGGGGCCTACGAGCAGTACTTC	CASSTLQGAYEQYF
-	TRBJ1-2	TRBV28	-	TGTGCCAGCAGTTTGAGGGGCCTCTATGGCTACACCTTC	CASSLRGLYGYTF
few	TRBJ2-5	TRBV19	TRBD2	TGTGCCAGTAGCATGGGGACTAGCGGATTCCAAGAGACCCAGTACTTC	CASSMGTSGFQETQYF
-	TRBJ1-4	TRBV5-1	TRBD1	TGCGCCAGCAGCTTGGCCGGGGACAGGGCGGTTTTT	CASSLAGDRAVF
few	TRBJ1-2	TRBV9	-	TGTGCCAGCAGCGTAGGCGGACAGCCTAGCGGCTACACCTTC	CASSVGGQPSGYTF
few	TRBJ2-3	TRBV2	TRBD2	TGTGCCAGCAGATTAGGACTAGCGGGAACAGATACGCAGTATTTT	CASRLGLAGTDTQYF
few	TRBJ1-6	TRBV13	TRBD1	TGTGCCAGCAGCTCCCCGGGGCAGGGGGTGAATTCACCCCTCCACTTT	CASSSPGQGVNSPLHF
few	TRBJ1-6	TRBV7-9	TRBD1	TGTGCCAGCAGCACCCCCGGGACAGGGAATTCACCCCTCCACTTT	CASSTPGTGNSPLHF
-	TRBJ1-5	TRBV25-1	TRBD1	TGTGCCAGCAGTGATGGAGGACAGGGTTACAATCAGCCCCAGCATTTT	CASSDGGQGYNQPQHF
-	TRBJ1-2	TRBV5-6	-	TGTGCCAGCAGTTCCCAAAACTATGGCTACACCTTC	CASSSQNYGYTF
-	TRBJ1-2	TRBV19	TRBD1	TGTGCCAGTAGTCTACAGGGGGCACTCAACTATGGCTACACCTTC	CASSLQGALNYGYTF
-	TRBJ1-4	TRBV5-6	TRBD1	TGTGCCAGCAGCCAAGACAGGGAGAATAATGAAAAACTGTTTTTT	CASSQDRENNEKLFF
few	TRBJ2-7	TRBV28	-	TGTGCCAGCAGTTCCTCCTCCTACGAGCAGTACTTC	CASSSSSYEQYF
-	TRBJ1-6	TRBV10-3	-	TGTGCCATCAGTGAAAACCCTGATTCACCCCTCCACTTT	CAISENPDSPLHF
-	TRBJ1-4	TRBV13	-	TGTGCCAGCAGCTTAGGGCAGGGGCCTGAAAAACTGTTTTTT	CASSLGQGPEKLFF
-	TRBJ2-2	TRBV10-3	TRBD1	TGTGCCATCAGTGTCAACAGGGGTGACACCGGGGAGCTGTTTTTT	CAISVNRGDTGELFF
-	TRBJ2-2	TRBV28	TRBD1	TGTGCCAGCGGACAGGACACCGGGGAGCTGTTTTTT	CASGQDTGELFF
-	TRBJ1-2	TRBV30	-	TGTGCCTGGAGTGCGGTCCGATCACAGGACGCCGCAATCTATGGCTATACCTTC	CAWSAVRSQDAAIYGYTF
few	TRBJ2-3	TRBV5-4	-	TGTGCCAGCAGCTTGCAGATCTCTAGCACAGATACGCAGTATTTT	CASSLQISSTDTQYF
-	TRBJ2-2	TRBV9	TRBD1	TGTGCCAGCAGCGTAACGACAGGGGCGAACACCGGGGAGCTGTTTTTT	CASSVTTGANTGELFF
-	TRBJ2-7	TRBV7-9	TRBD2	TGTGCCAGCAGCTTAAGGTCCGGACTAGCGGAGAGCTACGAGCAGTACTTC	CASSLRSGLAESYEQYF
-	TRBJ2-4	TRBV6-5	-	TGTGCCAGCAGTCCTTTACAGGGAAACATTCAGTACTTC	CASSPLQGNIQYF
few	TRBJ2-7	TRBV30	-	TGTGCCGGGACACCCCGCGGATTTTCCTACGAGCAGTACTTC	CAGTPRGFSYEQYF
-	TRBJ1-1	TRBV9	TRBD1	TGTGCCAGCAGCACCCGGACAGGGCTCGTCACTGAAGCTTTCTTT	CASSTRTGLVTEAFF